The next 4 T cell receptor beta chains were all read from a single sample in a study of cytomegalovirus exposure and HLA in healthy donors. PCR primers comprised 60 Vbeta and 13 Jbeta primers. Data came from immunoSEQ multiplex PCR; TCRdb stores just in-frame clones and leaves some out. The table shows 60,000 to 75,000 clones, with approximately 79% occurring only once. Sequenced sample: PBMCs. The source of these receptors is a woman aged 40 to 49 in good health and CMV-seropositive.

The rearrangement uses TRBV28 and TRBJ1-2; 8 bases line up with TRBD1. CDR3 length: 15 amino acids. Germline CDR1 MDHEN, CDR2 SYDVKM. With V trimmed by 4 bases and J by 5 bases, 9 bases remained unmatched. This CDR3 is CASSSQGAHRYGYTF. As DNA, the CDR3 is TGTGCCAGCAGTTCCCAGGGGGCGCATCGGTATGGCTACACCTTC.

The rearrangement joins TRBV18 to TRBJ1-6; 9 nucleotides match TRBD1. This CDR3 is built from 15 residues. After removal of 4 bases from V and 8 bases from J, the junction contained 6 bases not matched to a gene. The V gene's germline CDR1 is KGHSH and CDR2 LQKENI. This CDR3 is CASSLTTGGDSPLHF. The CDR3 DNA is TGTGCCAGCTCACTTACGACAGGGGGTGATTCACCCCTCCACTTT.

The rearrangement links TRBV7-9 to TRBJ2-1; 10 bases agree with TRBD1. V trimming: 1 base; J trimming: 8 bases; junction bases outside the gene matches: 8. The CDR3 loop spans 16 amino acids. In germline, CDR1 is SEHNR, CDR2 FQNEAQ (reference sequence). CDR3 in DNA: TGTGCCAGCAGCTTAGGGGACAGGGGCTCCCGGGATGAGCAGTTCTTC. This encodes CASSLGDRGSRDEQFF.

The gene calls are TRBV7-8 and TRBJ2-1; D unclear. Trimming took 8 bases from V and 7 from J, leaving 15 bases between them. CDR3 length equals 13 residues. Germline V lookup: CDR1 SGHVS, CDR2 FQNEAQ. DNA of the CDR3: TGTGCCAGCTGCGTATCAGAGAGGAATGAGCAGTTCTTC. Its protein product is CASCVSERNEQFF.